The 14 T cell receptor beta chains below come from one sample, sequenced in a study of siplizumab effects on memory and regulatory T cells. Using immunoSEQ multiplex PCR, the repertoire was profiled, and TCRdb retains in-frame clones only, with some absent. The sample consists of about 120,000 clones, around 94% of them appearing once. The sequenced sample was non-Treg CD4+ T cells sorted from blood. The receptors were sampled from a human donor in good health.

The chain links TRBV7-3 to TRBJ1-5; no reliable D call. The germline V and J ends were trimmed by 2 bases and 7 bases, with 9 bases remaining between them. Per the germline V gene, CDR1 is SGHTA and CDR2 is FQGTGA. CDR3 length: 13 amino acids. In DNA form, the CDR3 reads TGTGCCAGCAGCTTAGGGAGCGGGCAGCCCCAGCATTTT. Translating it yields CASSLGSGQPQHF.

The rearrangement links TRBV6-1 to TRBJ2-1; D call uncertain. CDR3 size: 15 residues. V dropped 2 bases and J dropped 2 bases, with 10 bases sitting between them. Germline CDR1 is MNHNS and CDR2 is SASEGT. The CDR3 DNA is TGTGCCAGCAGTGAACGGTCCGATACCTACAATGAGCAGTTCTTC. Translated, it gives CASSERSDTYNEQFF.

This chain uses TRBV5-4 with TRBJ1-3; D unresolved. The germline V and J ends were trimmed by 6 bases and 9 bases, with 10 bases remaining between them. Germline V gene sequence: CDR1 SGHNT, CDR2 YYREEE (reference sequence). The CDR3 extends over 11 amino acids. CDR3 residues: CASTIDSTIYF. Written as DNA, the CDR3 is TGTGCCAGCACCATCGACTCCACCATATATTTT.

This clone has a single count. This sequence joins TRBV30 and TRBJ2-7; no clear D gene. The V end was cut by 0 bases, the J end by 2 bases, with 5 bases between. This CDR3 comprises 12 residues. The germline CDR1 and CDR2 sequences are GTSNPN and SVGIG (reference sequence). The CDR3 region is CAWSVPPYEQYF. The CDR3 coding sequence is TGTGCCTGGAGTGTACCTCCCTACGAGCAGTACTTC.

The chain links TRBV7-9 to TRBJ1-5, with unresolved D. Trimming left V 2 bases short and J 1 base short, with 12 bases between. Germline V gene lookup returns CDR1 SEHNR and CDR2 FQNEAQ (reference sequence). The CDR3 spans 16 residues. The CDR3 region is CASSLWVGGSNQPQHF. In nucleotides, the CDR3 is TGTGCCAGCAGCTTATGGGTCGGTGGCAGCAATCAGCCCCAGCATTTT.

This clone was recorded only once. This chain connects TRBV19 to TRBJ2-3; D uncertain. The CDR3 is 13 residues long. V gave up 6 bases and J gave up 2 bases, with 9 bases separating them. CDR1 LNHDA and CDR2 SQIVND come from the germline V gene (reference sequence). CDR3 loop: CASRLGHTDTQYF. CDR3 DNA sequence: TGTGCCAGTAGATTAGGGCACACAGATACGCAGTATTTT.

The rearrangement uses TRBV2 and TRBJ2-7; 12 bases fit TRBD1. The CDR3 is 13 residues long. V lost 8 bases and J lost 4; bases outside the gene matches: 3. Looked up from germline, CDR1 is SNHLY and CDR2 is FYNNEI. CDR3 protein: CASGGQGAYEQYF. CDR3 nucleotide sequence: TGTGCCAGCGGGGGACAGGGGGCGTACGAGCAGTACTTC.

The V and J genes are TRBV6-5 and TRBJ2-7; D not certain. V was pared by 0 bases and J by 6 bases, with 12 bases between. Germline CDR1 MNHEY, CDR2 SVGAGI. CDR3 size: 14 residues. This CDR3 reads CASSYSGGKREQYF. CDR3 coding DNA: TGTGCCAGCAGTTACTCGGGTGGAAAGCGCGAGCAGTACTTC.

A word on this clone: This specimen includes other DNA sequences encoding the same CDR3. This rearrangement joins TRBV9 to TRBJ2-2; TRBD1 might be the D (6 bases). Trimming took off 7 bases at V and 0 bases at J, with 10 bases between the two ends. Looked up from germline, CDR1 is SGDLS and CDR2 is YYNGEE. This CDR3 comprises 14 residues. CDR3: CASRGQTNTGELFF. Here the CDR3 DNA reads TGTGCCAGCCGCGGACAGACGAACACCGGGGAGCTGTTTTTT. The whole variable domain, remainder taken from reference TRBV9 and TRBJ2-2, is DSGVTQTPKHLITATGQRVTLRCSPRSGDLSVYWYQQSLDQGLQFLIQYYNGEERAKGNILERFSAQQFPDLHSELNLSSLELGDSALYFCASRGQTNTGELFFGEGSRLTVL.

The rearrangement links TRBV7-9 to TRBJ1-2, with TRBD1 matching 9 bases. The CDR3 has 13 residues. Germline assignment: CDR1 SEHNR and CDR2 FQNEAQ (reference sequence). After removal of 5 bases from V and 8 bases from J, the junction contained 6 bases not matched to a gene. CDR3 DNA: TGTGCCAGCAGCGCGGGACAGGGAGGCGGCTACACCTTC. Translation gives CASSAGQGGGYTF. Full variable domain (rest looked up from reference TRBV7-9 and TRBJ1-2): DTGVSQNPRHKITKRGQNVTFRCDPISEHNRLYWYRQTLGQGPEFLTYFQNEAQLEKSRLLSDRFSAERPKGSFSTLEIQRTEQGDSAMYLCASSAGQGGGYTFGSGTRLTVV.

This sequence joins TRBV27 and TRBJ1-1; 11 bases match TRBD1. Germline CDR1 reads MNHEY; CDR2 reads SMNVEV (reference sequence). The CDR3 contains 13 residues. V was pared by 6 bases and J by 9 bases, with 6 bases of the junction left unmatched. CDR3 DNA sequence: TGTGCCAGCAGACCCCGGGACAGGGGGAAAGCTTTCTTT. This translates into CASRPRDRGKAFF.

The rearrangement links TRBV6-6 to TRBJ1-3; 7 bases are a match to TRBD1. CDR3 size: 16 residues. Germline values: CDR1 MNHNY, CDR2 SVGAGI (reference sequence). V was pared by 0 bases and J by 3 bases, with 5 bases of the junction left unmatched. Here the CDR3 reads CASSYSLGGVGNTIYF. The DNA of the CDR3 is TGTGCCAGCAGTTACTCCCTAGGGGGCGTTGGAAACACCATATATTTT.

The chain combines TRBV19 with TRBJ2-7; D is ambiguous. This CDR3 has 13 amino acids. In germline, CDR1 is LNHDA, CDR2 SQIVND (reference sequence). Trimming removed 1 base from V and 1 base from J, with 5 bases in between. The CDR3 DNA sequence: TGTGCCAGTAGTATAGCACAGTCCTACGAGCAGTACTTC. Amino acid sequence: CASSIAQSYEQYF. Complete variable domain (other parts from reference TRBV19 and TRBJ2-7): DGGITQSPKYLFRKEGQNVTLSCEQNLNHDAMYWYRQDPGQGLRLIYYSQIVNDFQKGDIAEGYSVSREKKESFPLTVTSAQKNPTAFYLCASSIAQSYEQYFGPGTRLTVT.

V usage is TRBV27 and J usage is TRBJ1-1; tentative D call: TRBD1 (5 bases). The germline V gene has CDR1 MNHEY and CDR2 SMNVEV (reference sequence). Trimming cost V 7 bases and J 6 bases, with 21 bases left between them. This CDR3 has 15 residues. Here the CDR3 reads CASTARPGRVAEAFF. For the CDR3, the DNA is TGTGCCAGCACCGCTCGACCAGGGAGGGTGGCTGAAGCTTTCTTT.